This TCR beta chain is drawn from a study of OX40 agonist ivuxolimab in advanced cancers. On the study more broadly: Past anti-PD-1, anti-PD-L1 or anti-CTLA-4 therapy was accepted, and 40% to 50% had received some.

The CDR3 is 14 residues long. CDR1 and CDR2 from the germline V gene are SGHTS and YDEGEE. Trimming removed 6 bases from V and 5 bases from J, with 15 bases in between. Findings and caveats of the study: Researchers did not determine the expanded peripheral T cells' antigen specificity.

Details on this clone: No antigen is known for it.

Clones were sequenced by immunoSEQ multiplex PCR, and TCRdb holds only the in-frame ones, with some missing. The table includes tens of thousands of clones, 86% detected once. Systemic immunosuppression or a history of autoimmune disease excluded patients. This clonotype originated in an adult with an advanced solid tumor such as melanoma, head and neck, liver or kidney cancer. The rearrangement joins TRBV5-8 to TRBJ2-1; the D is unclear. The material was CD4+ or CD8+ T cells sorted from blood, obtained in a trial of the OX40 agonist ivuxolimab. CDR3 nucleotides: TGTGCCAGCACCGTTACAGACGGCGACAATGAGCAGTTCTTC. It specifies CASTVTDGDNEQFF.